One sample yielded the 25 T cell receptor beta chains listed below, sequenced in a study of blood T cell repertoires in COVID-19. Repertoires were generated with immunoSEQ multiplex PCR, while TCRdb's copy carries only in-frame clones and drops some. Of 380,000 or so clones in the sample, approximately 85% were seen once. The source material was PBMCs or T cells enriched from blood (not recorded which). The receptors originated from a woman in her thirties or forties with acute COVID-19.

The CDR3 loop is CASSRGQAYNSPLHF. CDR3 DNA: TGTGCCAGCAGCAGGGGACAGGCATATAATTCACCCCTCCACTTT. The chain employs TRBV9 and TRBJ1-6; 8 nucleotides match TRBD1. The J segment lost 4 bases and the V segment lost 4 bases, leaving 4 bases of the junction unmatched. The CDR3 covers 15 residues. In germline, CDR1 is SGDLS, CDR2 YYNGEE.

The CDR3 region has the DNA TGTGCCACCGCAATAAGCGGGGGGGAAGATACGCAGTATTTT. Protein product: CATAISGGEDTQYF. This sequence joins TRBV7-9 and TRBJ2-3, with 10 positions matching TRBD2. There are 14 residues in the CDR3. Looked up from germline, CDR1 is SEHNR and CDR2 is FQNEAQ (reference sequence). V trimming: 10 bases; J trimming: 5 bases; junction bases outside the gene matches: 9.

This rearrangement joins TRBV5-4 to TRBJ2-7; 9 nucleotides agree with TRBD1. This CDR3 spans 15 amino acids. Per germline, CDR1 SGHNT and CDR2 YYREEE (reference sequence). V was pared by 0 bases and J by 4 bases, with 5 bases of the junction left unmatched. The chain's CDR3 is CASSLERDREYEQYF. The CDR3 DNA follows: TGTGCCAGCAGCTTGGAAAGGGACAGGGAGTACGAGCAGTACTTC.

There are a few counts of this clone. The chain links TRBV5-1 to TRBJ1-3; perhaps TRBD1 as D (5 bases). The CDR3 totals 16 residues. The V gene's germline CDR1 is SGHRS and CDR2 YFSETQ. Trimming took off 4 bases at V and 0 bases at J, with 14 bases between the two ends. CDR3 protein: CASSGLPGDSGNTIYF. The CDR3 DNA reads TGCGCCAGCAGCGGACTACCGGGGGACTCTGGAAACACCATATATTTT.

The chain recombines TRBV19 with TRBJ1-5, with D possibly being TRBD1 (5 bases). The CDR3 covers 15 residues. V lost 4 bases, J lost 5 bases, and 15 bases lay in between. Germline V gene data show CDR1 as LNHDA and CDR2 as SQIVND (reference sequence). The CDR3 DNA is TGTGCCAGTAGTACCCCCAGCCGCAGGGATCAGCCCCAGCATTTT. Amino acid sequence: CASSTPSRRDQPQHF.

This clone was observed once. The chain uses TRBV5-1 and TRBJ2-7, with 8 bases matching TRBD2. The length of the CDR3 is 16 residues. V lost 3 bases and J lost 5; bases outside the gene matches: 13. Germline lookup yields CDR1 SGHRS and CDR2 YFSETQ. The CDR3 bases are TGCGCCAGCAGCTACTGGGCGACTAGCGAAGGGAACGAGCAGTACTTC. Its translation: CASSYWATSEGNEQYF.

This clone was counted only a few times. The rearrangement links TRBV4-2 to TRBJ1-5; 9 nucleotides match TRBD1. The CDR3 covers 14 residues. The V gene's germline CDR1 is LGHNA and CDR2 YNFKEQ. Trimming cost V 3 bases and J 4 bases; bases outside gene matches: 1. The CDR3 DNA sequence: TGTGCCAGCAGCCAGGGGACAGGGAATCAGCCCCAGCATTTT. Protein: CASSQGTGNQPQHF.

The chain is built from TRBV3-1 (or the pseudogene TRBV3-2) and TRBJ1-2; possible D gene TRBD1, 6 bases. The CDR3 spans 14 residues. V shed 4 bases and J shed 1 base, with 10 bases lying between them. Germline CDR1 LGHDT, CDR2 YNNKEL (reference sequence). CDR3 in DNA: TGTGCCAGCAGCCGTACAGGGATTAACTATGGCTACACCTTC. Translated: CASSRTGINYGYTF.

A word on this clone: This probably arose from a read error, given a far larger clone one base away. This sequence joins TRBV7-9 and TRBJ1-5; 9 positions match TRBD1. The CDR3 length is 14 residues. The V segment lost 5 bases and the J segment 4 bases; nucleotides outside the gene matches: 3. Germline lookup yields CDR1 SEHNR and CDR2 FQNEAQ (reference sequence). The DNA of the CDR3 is TGTGCCAGCAGCCTCGGGACAGGGAATCAGCCCCAGCATTTT. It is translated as CASSLGTGNQPQHF.

The CDR3 here is CASSPFGGGRTGELFF. The CDR3 coding sequence is TGTGCCAGCAGCCCTTTCGGGGGGGGGCGCACCGGGGAGCTGTTTTTT. The genes are TRBV2 and TRBJ2-2; 8 bases map to TRBD2. The CDR3 covers 16 residues. V trimming: 6 bases; J trimming: 4 bases; junction bases outside the gene matches: 10. Germline CDR1 is SNHLY and CDR2 is FYNNEI.

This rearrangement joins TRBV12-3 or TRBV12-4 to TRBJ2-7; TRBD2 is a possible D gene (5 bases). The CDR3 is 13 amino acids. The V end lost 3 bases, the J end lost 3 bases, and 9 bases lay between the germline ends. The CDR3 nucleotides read TGTGCCAGCAGTTTGGGCGGACTCTACGAGCAGTACTTC. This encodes CASSLGGLYEQYF.

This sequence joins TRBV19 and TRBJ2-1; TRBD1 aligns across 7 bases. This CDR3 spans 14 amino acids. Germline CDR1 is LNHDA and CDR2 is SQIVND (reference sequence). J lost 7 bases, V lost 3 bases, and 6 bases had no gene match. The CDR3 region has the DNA TGTGCCAGTAGTATCACAGGGGAAGGAAATGAGCAGTTCTTC. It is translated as CASSITGEGNEQFF.

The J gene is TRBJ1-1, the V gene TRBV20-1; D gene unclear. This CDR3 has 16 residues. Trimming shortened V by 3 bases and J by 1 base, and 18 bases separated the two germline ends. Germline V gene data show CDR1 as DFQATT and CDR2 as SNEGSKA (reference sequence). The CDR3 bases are TGCAGTGCTAGTTTCGACATCCAGATACAGAACACTGAAGCTTTCTTT. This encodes CSASFDIQIQNTEAFF.

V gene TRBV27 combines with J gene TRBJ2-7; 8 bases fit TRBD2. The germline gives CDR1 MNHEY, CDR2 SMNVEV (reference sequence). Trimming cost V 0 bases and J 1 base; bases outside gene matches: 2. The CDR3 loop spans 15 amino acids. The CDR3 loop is CASSLSRGVSYEQYF. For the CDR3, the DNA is TGTGCCAGCAGTTTATCGCGGGGGGTATCCTACGAGCAGTACTTC.

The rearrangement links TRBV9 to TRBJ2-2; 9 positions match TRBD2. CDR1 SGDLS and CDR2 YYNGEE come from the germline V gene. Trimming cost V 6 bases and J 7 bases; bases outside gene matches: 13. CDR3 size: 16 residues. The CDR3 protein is CASNHAGGGAVGELFF. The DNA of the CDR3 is TGTGCCAGCAACCACGCGGGCGGGGGGGCCGTCGGGGAGCTGTTTTTT.

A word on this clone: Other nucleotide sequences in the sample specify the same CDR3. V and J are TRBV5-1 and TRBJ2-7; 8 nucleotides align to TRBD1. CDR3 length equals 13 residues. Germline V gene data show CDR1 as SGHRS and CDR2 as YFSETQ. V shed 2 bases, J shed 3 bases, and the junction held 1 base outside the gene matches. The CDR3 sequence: CASSLDRGYEQYF. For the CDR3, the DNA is TGCGCCAGCAGCTTAGACAGGGGCTACGAGCAGTACTTC.

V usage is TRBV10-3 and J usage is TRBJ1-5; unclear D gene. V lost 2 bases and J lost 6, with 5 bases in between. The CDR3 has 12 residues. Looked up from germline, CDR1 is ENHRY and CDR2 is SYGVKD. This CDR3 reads CAISEGSQPQHF. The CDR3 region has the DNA TGTGCCATCAGTGAGGGGAGTCAGCCCCAGCATTTT.

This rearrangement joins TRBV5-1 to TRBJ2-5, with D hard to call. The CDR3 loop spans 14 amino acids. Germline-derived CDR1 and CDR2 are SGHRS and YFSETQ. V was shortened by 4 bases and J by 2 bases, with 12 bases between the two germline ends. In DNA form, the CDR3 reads TGCGCCAGCAGCCAAGTTGGCATGCAAGAGACCCAGTACTTC. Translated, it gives CASSQVGMQETQYF. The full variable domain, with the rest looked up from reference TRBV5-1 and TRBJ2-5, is KAGVTQTPRYLIKTRGQQVTLSCSPISGHRSVSWYQQTPGQGLQFLFEYFSETQRNKGNFPGRFSGRQFSNSRSEMNVSTLELGDSALYLCASSQVGMQETQYFGPGTRLLVL.

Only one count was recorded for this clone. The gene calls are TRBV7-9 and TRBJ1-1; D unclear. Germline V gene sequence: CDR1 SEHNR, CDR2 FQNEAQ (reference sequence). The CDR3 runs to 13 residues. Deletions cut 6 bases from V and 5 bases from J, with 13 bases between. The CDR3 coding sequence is TGTGCCAGCAGGAGAGACGCAGGAACTGAAGCTTTCTTT. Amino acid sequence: CASRRDAGTEAFF.

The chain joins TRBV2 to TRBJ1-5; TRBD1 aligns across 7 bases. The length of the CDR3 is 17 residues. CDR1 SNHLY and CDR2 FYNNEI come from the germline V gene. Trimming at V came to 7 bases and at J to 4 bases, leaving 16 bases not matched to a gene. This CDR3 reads CASKIIASGGPNQPQHF. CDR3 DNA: TGTGCCAGCAAAATTATAGCTTCAGGGGGACCAAATCAGCCCCAGCATTTT. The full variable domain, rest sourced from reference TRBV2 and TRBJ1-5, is EPEVTQTPSHQVTQMGQEVILRCVPISNHLYFYWYRQILGQKVEFLVSFYNNEISEKSEIFDDQFSVERPDGSNFTLKIRSTKLEDSAMYFCASKIIASGGPNQPQHFGDGTRLSIL.

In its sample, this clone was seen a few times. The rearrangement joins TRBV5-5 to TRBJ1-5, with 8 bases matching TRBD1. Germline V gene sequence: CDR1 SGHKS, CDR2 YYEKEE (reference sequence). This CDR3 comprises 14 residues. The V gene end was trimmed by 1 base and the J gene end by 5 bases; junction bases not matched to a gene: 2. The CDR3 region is CASSLPGGHQPQHF. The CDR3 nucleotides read TGTGCCAGCAGCTTGCCAGGGGGCCATCAGCCCCAGCATTTT. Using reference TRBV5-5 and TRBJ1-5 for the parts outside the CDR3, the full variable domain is DAGVTQSPTHLIKTRGQQVTLRCSPISGHKSVSWYQQVLGQGPQFIFQYYEKEERGRGNFPDRFSARQFPNYSSELNVNALLLGDSALYLCASSLPGGHQPQHFGDGTRLSIL.

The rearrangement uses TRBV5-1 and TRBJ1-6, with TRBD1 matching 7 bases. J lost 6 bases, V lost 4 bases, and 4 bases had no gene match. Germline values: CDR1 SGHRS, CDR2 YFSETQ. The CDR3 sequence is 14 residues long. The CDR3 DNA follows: TGCGCCAGCAGCACGACAGGGTTTAATTCACCCCTCCACTTT. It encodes CASSTTGFNSPLHF. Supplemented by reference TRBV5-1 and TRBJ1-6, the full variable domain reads KAGVTQTPRYLIKTRGQQVTLSCSPISGHRSVSWYQQTPGQGLQFLFEYFSETQRNKGNFPGRFSGRQFSNSRSEMNVSTLELGDSALYLCASSTTGFNSPLHFGNGTRLTVT.

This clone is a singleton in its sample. The DNA for the CDR3 is TGTGCCAGCAGTTACTTACGGGGACAGGGTCCAAACACCTTC. Translation gives CASSYLRGQGPNTF. The chain uses TRBV6-2 or TRBV6-3 and TRBJ1-2, with 9 bases aligning to TRBD1. V was clipped by 1 base and J by 12 bases; unmatched bases: 9. Germline V lookup: CDR1 MNHEY, CDR2 SVGEGT. CDR3 length: 14 amino acids.

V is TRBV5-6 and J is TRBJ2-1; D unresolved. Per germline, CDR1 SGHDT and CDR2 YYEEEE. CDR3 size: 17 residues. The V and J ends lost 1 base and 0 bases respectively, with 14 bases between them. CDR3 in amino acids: CASSLSRRLSSYNEQFF. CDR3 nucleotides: TGTGCCAGCAGCTTGTCCCGGCGGCTATCCTCCTACAATGAGCAGTTCTTC.

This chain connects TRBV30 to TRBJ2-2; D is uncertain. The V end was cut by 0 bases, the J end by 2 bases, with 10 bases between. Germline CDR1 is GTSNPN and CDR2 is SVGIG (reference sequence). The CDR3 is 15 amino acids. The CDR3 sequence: CAWSVLTRNTGELFF. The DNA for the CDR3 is TGTGCCTGGAGTGTACTGACTCGAAACACCGGGGAGCTGTTTTTT.